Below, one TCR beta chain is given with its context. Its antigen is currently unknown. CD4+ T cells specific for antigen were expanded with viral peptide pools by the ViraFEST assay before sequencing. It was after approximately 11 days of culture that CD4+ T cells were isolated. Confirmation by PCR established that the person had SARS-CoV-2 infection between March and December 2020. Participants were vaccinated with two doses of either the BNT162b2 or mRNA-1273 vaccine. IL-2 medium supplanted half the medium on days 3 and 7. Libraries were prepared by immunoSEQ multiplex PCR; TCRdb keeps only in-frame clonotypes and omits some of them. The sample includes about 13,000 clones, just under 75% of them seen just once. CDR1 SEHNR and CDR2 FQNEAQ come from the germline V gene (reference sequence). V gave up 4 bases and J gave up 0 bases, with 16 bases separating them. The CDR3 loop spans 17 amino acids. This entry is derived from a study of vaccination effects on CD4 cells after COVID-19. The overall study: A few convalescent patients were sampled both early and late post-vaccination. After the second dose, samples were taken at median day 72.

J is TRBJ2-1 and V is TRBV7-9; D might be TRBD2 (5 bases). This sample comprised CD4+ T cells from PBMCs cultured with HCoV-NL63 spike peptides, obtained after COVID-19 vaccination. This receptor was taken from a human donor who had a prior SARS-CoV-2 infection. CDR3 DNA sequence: TGTGCCAGCAGCTCCCTCACGGGGTATAGCTCCTACAATGAGCAGTTCTTC. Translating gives CASSSLTGYSSYNEQFF. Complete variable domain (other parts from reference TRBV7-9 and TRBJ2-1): DTGVSQNPRHKITKRGQNVTFRCDPISEHNRLYWYRQTLGQGPEFLTYFQNEAQLEKSRLLSDRFSAERPKGSFSTLEIQRTEQGDSAMYLCASSSLTGYSSYNEQFFGPGTRLTVL.